One sample yielded the 30 T cell receptor beta chains listed below, sequenced in a study of beta chain features in type 1 diabetes. Their recognized antigens are unknown. Points from the study as a whole: Researchers report that Type 1 diabetes patients had moderately but significantly shorter TCRB CDR3s across all four CD4+ subsets.

The study reverse transcribed the entire isolated RNA, so it sequenced expressed TCRB transcripts. TCRdb keeps only in-frame clones here, not all; method: immunoSEQ multiplex PCR. This sample has about 260,000 clones, with over 20% found just once. Sequenced input: naive CD4+ T cells from blood. Receptors were obtained from a woman aged 35 to 49 with type 1 diabetes.

V gene TRBV6-5 combines with J gene TRBJ2-1, with TRBD2 as a possible D gene (6 bases). This CDR3 spans 11 amino acids. Germline V gives CDR1 MNHEY, CDR2 SVGAGI. The ends were cut back, 5 bases at V and 10 bases at J, with 9 bases in the middle. The CDR3 loop is CASSRDWEQFF. In nucleotides, the CDR3 is TGTGCCAGCAGTCGGGACTGGGAGCAGTTCTTC.

The chain carries TRBV9 and TRBJ2-3; TRBD2 is a possible D gene (6 bases). The CDR3 runs to 14 residues. Trimming cost V 4 bases and J 4 bases, with 13 bases left between them. Germline CDR1 SGDLS, CDR2 YYNGEE. In DNA form, the CDR3 reads TGTGCCAGCAGCACCCGCGGGGAACCAGATACGCAGTATTTT. Translation gives CASSTRGEPDTQYF.

The V and J genes are TRBV6-1 and TRBJ2-5; tentative D call: TRBD1 (5 bases). CDR3 length equals 14 residues. CDR1 and CDR2 from the germline V gene are MNHNS and SASEGT. V lost 2 bases and J lost 4, with 11 bases in between. CDR3 loop: CASSENYRRETQYF. Written as DNA, the CDR3 is TGTGCCAGCAGTGAAAACTACAGGAGAGAGACCCAGTACTTC.

The chain combines TRBV5-6 with TRBJ1-4; 9 nucleotides agree with TRBD1. V was pared by 3 bases and J by 1 base, with 4 bases of the junction left unmatched. This CDR3 has 16 residues. CDR1 SGHDT and CDR2 YYEEEE come from the germline V gene. The CDR3 bases are TGTGCCAGCAGCTCCCGGACAGGGGTAACTAATGAAAAACTGTTTTTT. Amino acids: CASSSRTGVTNEKLFF.

This chain links TRBV18 with TRBJ2-3, with 8 positions matching TRBD1. CDR3 length: 15 residues. V was pared by 3 bases and J by 2 bases, with 4 bases of the junction left unmatched. Germline loops: CDR1 KGHSH, CDR2 LQKENI. The CDR3 DNA is TGTGCCAGCTCACCTTTGGGACAGGTCACAGATACGCAGTATTTT. Protein product: CASSPLGQVTDTQYF.

V gene TRBV30 combines with J gene TRBJ1-2; no clear D. The germline CDR1 and CDR2 sequences are GTSNPN and SVGIG (reference sequence). The V end was cut by 0 bases, the J end by 8 bases, with 13 bases between. The CDR3 runs 13 residues. The CDR3 reads CAWSVSPAGGYTF. Here the CDR3 DNA reads TGTGCCTGGAGTGTCTCTCCCGCAGGCGGCTACACCTTC.

This chain links TRBV7-6 with TRBJ2-1; 10 nucleotides align to TRBD2. The V gene end was trimmed by 5 bases and the J gene end by 9 bases; junction bases not matched to a gene: 10. The CDR3 has 15 residues. CDR1 SGHVS and CDR2 FNYEAQ come from the germline V gene. The CDR3 region is CASSMTSGWGSEQFF. CDR3 nucleotide sequence: TGTGCCAGCAGCATGACTAGCGGGTGGGGGAGTGAGCAGTTCTTC.

This clone showed up just a few times. CDR3 DNA sequence: TGTGCCTCGGGACAGGGAAATGGCTACACCTTC. It is translated as CASGQGNGYTF. This sequence joins TRBV10-3 and TRBJ1-2; 9 bases map to TRBD1. The germline V gene encodes CDR1 ENHRY and CDR2 SYGVKD. V lost 11 bases to trimming and J lost 6 bases; unmatched junction nucleotides: 4. The CDR3 consists of 11 residues.

The chain has TRBV9 and TRBJ2-3; 7 nucleotides match TRBD2. CDR3 length: 15 residues. Germline V gene data show CDR1 as SGDLS and CDR2 as YYNGEE. Losses at the gene ends were 2 bases for V and 8 bases for J; bases not matched to a gene: 11. CDR3 region: CASSVISGQGGTQYF. In DNA form, the CDR3 reads TGTGCCAGCAGCGTGATTAGCGGGCAGGGAGGTACGCAGTATTTT.

This clone was seen a few times. The chain has TRBV7-6 and TRBJ1-2; possibly TRBD1 for D (5 bases). CDR1 is SGHVS and CDR2 is FNYEAQ in the germline V gene. This CDR3 contains 14 residues. V lost 5 bases and J lost 5, with 15 bases in between. CDR3 amino acids: CASSQQGGGYGYTF. The CDR3 nucleotides read TGTGCCAGCAGCCAGCAAGGTGGGGGGTATGGCTACACCTTC. Full variable domain (remainder filled in from reference TRBV7-6 and TRBJ1-2): GAGVSQSPRYKVTKRGQDVALRCDPISGHVSLYWYRQALGQGPEFLTYFNYEAQQDKSGLPNDRFSAERPEGSISTLTIQRTEQRDSAMYRCASSQQGGGYGYTFGSGTRLTVV.

V usage is TRBV9 and J usage is TRBJ1-1; TRBD1 might be the D (5 bases). V was shortened by 3 bases and J by 3 bases, with 15 bases between the two germline ends. This CDR3 spans 15 amino acids. Germline V lookup: CDR1 SGDLS, CDR2 YYNGEE. The CDR3 nucleotides are TGTGCCAGCAGCGGGCCCAGGGAGGCACACACTGAAGCTTTCTTT. Translating gives CASSGPREAHTEAFF.

This chain links TRBV19 with TRBJ2-7; the match to TRBD2 covers 8 bases. Germline CDR1 and CDR2: LNHDA and SQIVND (reference sequence). The CDR3 is 15 residues long. The V segment lost 6 bases and the J segment 6 bases; nucleotides outside the gene matches: 13. In DNA, the CDR3 is TGTGCCAGTAGGACGCTTGCGGGAGGCGGAGGCGAGCAGTACTTC. It specifies CASRTLAGGGGEQYF.

This clone was counted only a few times. The chain has TRBV6-5 and TRBJ1-2, with 11 bases that match TRBD1. V gave up 4 bases and J gave up 3 bases; unmatched junction bases: 4. Germline assignment: CDR1 MNHEY and CDR2 SVGAGI. The CDR3 runs 15 residues. CDR3: CASSSGQGAYYGYTF. DNA of the CDR3: TGTGCCAGCAGTTCCGGACAGGGGGCCTACTATGGCTACACCTTC.

V gene TRBV4-1 combines with J gene TRBJ2-7; tentatively, D is TRBD2 (5 bases). This CDR3 region has 12 residues. Trimming took off 4 bases at V and 7 bases at J, with 11 bases between the two ends. Germline CDR1 is MGHRA and CDR2 is YSYEKL. The CDR3 DNA follows: TGCGCCAGCAGCCTAAGACCGGGGGAGCAGTACTTC. It encodes CASSLRPGEQYF.

This clone was seen a handful of times. The chain combines TRBV5-4 with TRBJ2-7; 8 bases agree with TRBD1. Per the germline V gene, CDR1 is SGHNT and CDR2 is YYREEE (reference sequence). V lost 3 bases and J lost 5; bases outside the gene matches: 10. This CDR3 comprises 15 residues. The CDR3 sequence is CASSSRDRPENEQYF. CDR3 coding DNA: TGTGCCAGCAGCTCCCGGGACAGGCCAGAGAACGAGCAGTACTTC.

A remark on this clone: Other DNA sequences of this sample code for an identical CDR3. This chain's CDR3 is CATSRDRGETQYF. CDR3 sequence (DNA): TGTGCCACCAGCAGAGACAGGGGAGAGACCCAGTACTTC. This sequence joins TRBV15 and TRBJ2-5; D possibly corresponds to TRBD1 (6 bases). Germline V lookup: CDR1 LNHNV, CDR2 YYDKDF (reference sequence). Trimming removed 0 bases at V and 4 bases at J, with 6 bases between. The CDR3 totals 13 residues.

The rearrangement joins TRBV5-1 to TRBJ2-7; a possible D gene is TRBD2 (5 bases). The CDR3 length is 15 residues. Germline loops: CDR1 SGHRS, CDR2 YFSETQ. The germline V and J ends were trimmed by 0 bases and 6 bases, with 16 bases remaining between them. This CDR3 reads CASSLGVTGIGEQYF. CDR3 coding DNA: TGCGCCAGCAGCTTGGGAGTAACGGGGATTGGCGAGCAGTACTTC.

This clone appeared a few times. The CDR3 spells CASSRDRVSSGANVLTF. The CDR3 bases are TGTGCCAGCAGCCGGGACAGAGTTAGCTCTGGGGCCAACGTCCTGACTTTC. The rearrangement joins TRBV7-2 to TRBJ2-6; 7 bases are shared with TRBD1. V gave up 5 bases and J gave up 0 bases; unmatched junction bases: 7. There are 17 residues in the CDR3. In germline, CDR1 is SGHTA, CDR2 FQGNSA. Filled out from reference TRBV7-2 and TRBJ2-6, the complete variable domain reads GAGVSQSPSNKVTEKGKDVELRCDPISGHTALYWYRQSLGQGLEFLIYFQGNSAPDKSGLPSDRFSAERTGGSVSTLTIQRTQQEDSAVYLCASSRDRVSSGANVLTFGAGSRLTVL.

This clone has more than one count but fewer than ten. The chain is built from TRBV15 and TRBJ2-5; TRBD2 matches 7 bases. This CDR3 region has 13 residues. The germline V gene has CDR1 LNHNV and CDR2 YYDKDF (reference sequence). J was trimmed by 4 bases and V by 1 base; bases with no gene match: 0. The CDR3 DNA is TGTGCCACCAGCAGAGGGGGGGGAGAGACCCAGTACTTC. Translated, it gives CATSRGGGETQYF.

The chain couples TRBV25-1 to TRBJ2-7; 9 bases align to TRBD2. Germline CDR1 and CDR2: MGHDK and SYGVNS. The V and J ends lost 1 base and 4 bases, in that order; junction bases with no gene match: 8. The CDR3 totals 16 residues. CDR3 sequence: CASSESYSGGGYEQYF. DNA of the CDR3: TGTGCCAGCAGTGAATCCTATAGCGGGGGCGGGTACGAGCAGTACTTC.

This chain uses TRBV5-6 with TRBJ1-5; 7 nucleotides line up with TRBD1. CDR3 length: 13 residues. V shed 1 base, J shed 11 bases, and the junction held 6 bases outside the gene matches. The germline CDR1 and CDR2 sequences are SGHDT and YYEEEE. The CDR3 region has the DNA TGTGCCAGCAGCTTGACAGGGGCCCCCGCCCAGCATTTT. Translating gives CASSLTGAPAQHF.

The chain employs TRBV29-1 and TRBJ1-1; TRBD1 is a possible D gene (6 bases). The CDR3 covers 15 residues. Germline CDR1 is SQVTM and CDR2 is ANQGSEA. V dropped 6 bases and J dropped 4 bases, with 21 bases sitting between them. CDR3 in DNA: TGCAGCGTCCTCGAGGGAGGGGGTTTTAGCACTGAAGCTTTCTTT. Its translation is CSVLEGGGFSTEAFF.

There are a few counts of this clone. The rearrangement joins TRBV5-5 to TRBJ2-3; 15 positions match TRBD2. Looked up from germline, CDR1 is SGHKS and CDR2 is YYEKEE (reference sequence). With 4 bases clipped from V and 3 bases from J, the junction kept 3 bases outside the gene matches. The CDR3 extends over 16 amino acids. The CDR3 region is CASSPGTSGGTDTQYF. In nucleotides, the CDR3 is TGTGCCAGCAGCCCGGGGACTAGCGGGGGGACAGATACGCAGTATTTT.

This chain links TRBV7-9 with TRBJ2-7, with 9 bases lining up with TRBD1. CDR1 and CDR2 from the germline V gene are SEHNR and FQNEAQ (reference sequence). V shed 5 bases and J 5 bases; nucleotides not matched to a gene: 10. The CDR3 has 15 amino acids. The CDR3 sequence: CASSQYRDRDHEQYF. The CDR3 nucleotides are TGTGCCAGCAGCCAGTACCGGGACAGGGACCACGAGCAGTACTTC.

This clone was seen a few times. This chain links TRBV29-1 with TRBJ1-1; 9 positions match TRBD1. V was clipped by 7 bases and J by 4 bases; unmatched bases: 7. Germline V lookup: CDR1 SQVTM, CDR2 ANQGSEA. There are 13 residues in the CDR3. CDR3 nucleotides: TGCAGCGCCGAGGGACAGGGCGGCACTGAAGCTTTCTTT. Protein sequence: CSAEGQGGTEAFF. Filled out from reference TRBV29-1 and TRBJ1-1, the complete variable domain reads SAVISQKPSRDICQRGTSLTIQCQVDSQVTMMFWYRQQPGQSLTLIATANQGSEATYESGFVIDKFPISRPNLTFSTLTVSNMSPEDSSIYLCSAEGQGGTEAFFGQGTRLTVV.

V gene TRBV5-4 combines with J gene TRBJ2-5; a weak D match, TRBD2 (7 bases). CDR1 and CDR2 (germline): SGHNT, YYREEE (reference sequence). V lost 4 bases to trimming and J lost 2 bases, with 18 bases between them. CDR3 length: 16 amino acids. For the CDR3, the DNA is TGTGCCAGCAGCGGAAAGGGGGGGACGCGACAAGAGACCCAGTACTTC. As protein: CASSGKGGTRQETQYF.

The sample holds a few counts of this clone. The genes are TRBV19 and TRBJ2-6, with D hard to call. In germline, CDR1 is LNHDA, CDR2 SQIVND (reference sequence). Trimming removed 7 bases from V and 1 base from J, with 8 bases in between. The CDR3 has 14 residues. The CDR3 DNA follows: TGTGCCAGTAAGCAACAGTCTGGGGCCAACGTCCTGACTTTC. This encodes CASKQQSGANVLTF.

This clone showed up just once. The chain recombines TRBV4-2 with TRBJ1-5; D call uncertain. Germline V gene sequence: CDR1 LGHNA, CDR2 YNFKEQ. The V end was cut by 0 bases, the J end by 7 bases, with 19 bases between. This CDR3 contains 17 residues. In DNA, the CDR3 is TGTGCCAGCAGCCAAGAAGTTCTCCCAGGCGTTTCACAGCCCCAGCATTTT. This translates into CASSQEVLPGVSQPQHF.

The sample holds a few counts of this clone. This rearrangement joins TRBV2 to TRBJ2-3; D unresolved. This CDR3 is built from 11 residues. The V gene's germline CDR1 is SNHLY and CDR2 FYNNEI. V was shortened by 6 bases and J by 4 bases, with 5 bases between the two germline ends. The CDR3 region has the DNA TGTGCCAGCAGGCAGGCAGATACGCAGTATTTT. It codes for CASRQADTQYF.

This clone was seen more than once but under ten times. The chain couples TRBV7-8 to TRBJ1-5; D gene uncertain. The germline V and J ends were trimmed by 5 bases and 5 bases, with 10 bases remaining between them. Germline V lookup: CDR1 SGHVS, CDR2 FQNEAQ. The CDR3 is made up of 13 amino acids. This CDR3 is CASSSGPHQPQHF. The CDR3 region has the DNA TGTGCCAGCAGCAGCGGACCACATCAGCCCCAGCATTTT.